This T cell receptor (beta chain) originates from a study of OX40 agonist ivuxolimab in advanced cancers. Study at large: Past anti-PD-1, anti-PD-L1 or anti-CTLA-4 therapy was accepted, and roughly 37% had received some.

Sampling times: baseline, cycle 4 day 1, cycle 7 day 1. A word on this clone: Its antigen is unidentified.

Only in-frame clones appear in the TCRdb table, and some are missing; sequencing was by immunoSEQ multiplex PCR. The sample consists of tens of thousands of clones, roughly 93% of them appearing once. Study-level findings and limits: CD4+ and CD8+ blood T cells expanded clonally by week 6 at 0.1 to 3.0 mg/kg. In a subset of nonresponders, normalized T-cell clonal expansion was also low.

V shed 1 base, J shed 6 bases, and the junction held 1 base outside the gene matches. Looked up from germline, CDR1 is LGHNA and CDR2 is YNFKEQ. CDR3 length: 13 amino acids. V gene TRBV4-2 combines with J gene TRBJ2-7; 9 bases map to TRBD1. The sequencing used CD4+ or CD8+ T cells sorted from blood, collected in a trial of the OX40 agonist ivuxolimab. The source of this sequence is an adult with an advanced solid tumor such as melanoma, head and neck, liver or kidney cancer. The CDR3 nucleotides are TGTGCCAGCAGCCAAGGACAGGGGGGCGAGCAGTACTTC. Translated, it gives CASSQGQGGEQYF.